This paragraph reports one TCR beta chain. Its antigen is still unknown. This entry comes from a study of OX40 agonist ivuxolimab in advanced cancers. The wider study: Dose-escalation patients suffered from hepatocellular carcinoma, melanoma, renal cell or head and neck cancer.

Overall study findings and caveats: CD8+ T cells averaged more expanded clones than CD4+.

Blood samples were obtained at baseline, cycle 4 day 1, and cycle 7 day 1. Clones were sequenced by immunoSEQ multiplex PCR, and TCRdb holds only the in-frame ones, with some missing. This table holds about 77,000 clones, about nine tenths found once. The origin of this receptor is an adult with an advanced solid tumor such as melanoma, head and neck, liver or kidney cancer. Specimen: CD4+ or CD8+ T cells sorted from blood, collected in a trial of the OX40 agonist ivuxolimab.

CDR3 loop: CASTQHGYNSPLHF. The DNA for the CDR3 is TGTGCCAGCACCCAACACGGATATAATTCACCCCTCCACTTT. The V and J genes are TRBV6-1 and TRBJ1-6, with unresolved D. There are 14 residues in the CDR3. V was trimmed by 7 bases and J by 4 bases, leaving 11 bases between them. Germline CDR1 and CDR2: MNHNS and SASEGT.